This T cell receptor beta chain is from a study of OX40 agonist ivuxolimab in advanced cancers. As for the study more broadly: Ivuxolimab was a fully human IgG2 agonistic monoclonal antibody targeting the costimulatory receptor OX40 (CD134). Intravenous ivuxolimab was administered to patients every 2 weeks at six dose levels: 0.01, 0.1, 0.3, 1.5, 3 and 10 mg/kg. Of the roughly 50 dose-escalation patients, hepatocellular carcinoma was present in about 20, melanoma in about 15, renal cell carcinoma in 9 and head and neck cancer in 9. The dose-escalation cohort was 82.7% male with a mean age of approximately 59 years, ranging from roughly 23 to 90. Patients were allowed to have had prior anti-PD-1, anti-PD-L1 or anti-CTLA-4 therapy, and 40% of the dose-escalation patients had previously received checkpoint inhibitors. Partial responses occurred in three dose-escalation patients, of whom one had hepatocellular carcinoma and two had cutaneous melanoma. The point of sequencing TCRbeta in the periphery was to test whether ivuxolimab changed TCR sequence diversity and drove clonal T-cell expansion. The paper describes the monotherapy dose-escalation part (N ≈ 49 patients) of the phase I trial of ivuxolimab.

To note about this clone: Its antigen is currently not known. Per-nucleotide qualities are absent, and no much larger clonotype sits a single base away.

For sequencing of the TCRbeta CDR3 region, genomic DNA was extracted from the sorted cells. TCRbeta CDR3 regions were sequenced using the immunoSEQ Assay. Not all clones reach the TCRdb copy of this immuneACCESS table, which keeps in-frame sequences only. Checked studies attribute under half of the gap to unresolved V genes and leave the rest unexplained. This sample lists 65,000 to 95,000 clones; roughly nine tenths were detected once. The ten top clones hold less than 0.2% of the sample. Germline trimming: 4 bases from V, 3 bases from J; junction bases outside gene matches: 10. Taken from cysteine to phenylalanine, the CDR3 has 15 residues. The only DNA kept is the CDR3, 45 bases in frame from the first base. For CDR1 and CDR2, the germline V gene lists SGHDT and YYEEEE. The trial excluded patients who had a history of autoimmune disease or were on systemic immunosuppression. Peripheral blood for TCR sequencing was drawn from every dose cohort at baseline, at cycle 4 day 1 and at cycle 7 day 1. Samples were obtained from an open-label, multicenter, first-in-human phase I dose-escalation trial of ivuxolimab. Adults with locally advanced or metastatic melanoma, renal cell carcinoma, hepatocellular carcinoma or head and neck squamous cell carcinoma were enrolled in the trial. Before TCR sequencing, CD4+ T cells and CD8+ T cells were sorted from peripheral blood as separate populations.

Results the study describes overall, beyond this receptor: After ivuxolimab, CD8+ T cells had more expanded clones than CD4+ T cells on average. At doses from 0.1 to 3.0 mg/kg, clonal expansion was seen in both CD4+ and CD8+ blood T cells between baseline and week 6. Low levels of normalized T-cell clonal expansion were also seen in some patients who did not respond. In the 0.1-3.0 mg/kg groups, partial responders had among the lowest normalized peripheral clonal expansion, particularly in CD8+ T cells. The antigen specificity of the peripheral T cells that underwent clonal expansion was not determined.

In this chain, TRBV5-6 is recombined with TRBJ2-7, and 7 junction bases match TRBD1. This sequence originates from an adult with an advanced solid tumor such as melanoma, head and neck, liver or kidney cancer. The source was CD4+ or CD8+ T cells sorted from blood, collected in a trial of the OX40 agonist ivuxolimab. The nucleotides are TGTGCCAGCAGCCGGGCCGGGACAGAGTTCTACGAGCAGTACTTC. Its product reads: CASSRAGTEFYEQYF.